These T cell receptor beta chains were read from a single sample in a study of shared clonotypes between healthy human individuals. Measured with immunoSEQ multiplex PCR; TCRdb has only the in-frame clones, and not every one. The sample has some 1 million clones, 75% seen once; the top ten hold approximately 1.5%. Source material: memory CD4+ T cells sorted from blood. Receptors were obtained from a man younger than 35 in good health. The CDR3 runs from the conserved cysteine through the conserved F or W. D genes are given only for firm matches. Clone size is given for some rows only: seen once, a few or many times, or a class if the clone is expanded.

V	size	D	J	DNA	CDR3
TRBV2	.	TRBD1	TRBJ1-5	TGTGCCAGCAGTCTAGGACAGGGAAGCAATCAGCCCCAGCATTTT	CASSLGQGSNQPQHF
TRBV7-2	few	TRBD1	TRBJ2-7	TGTGCCAGCAGCGTGGACAGGACCCCTCCTTCCTTC	CASSVDRTPPSF
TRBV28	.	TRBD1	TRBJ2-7	TGTGCCAGCAGCCTCCCCGGGACAGGGACCTACGAGCAGTACTTC	CASSLPGTGTYEQYF
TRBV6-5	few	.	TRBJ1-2	TGTGCCAGCAGTTACTCGCGCAGGGGCTATGGCTACACCTTC	CASSYSRRGYGYTF
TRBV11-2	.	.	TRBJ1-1	TGTGCCAGCAGCCATCGTGGGGCTCCGGGATCTTTCTTT	CASSHRGAPGSFF
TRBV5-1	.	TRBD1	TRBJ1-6	TGCGCCAGCAGGCCAGACAGGGATAGTTCACCCCTCCACTTT	CASRPDRDSSPLHF
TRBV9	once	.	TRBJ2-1	TGTGCCAGCAGCGTAGCTACTCGGGATGAGCAGTTCTTC	CASSVATRDEQFF
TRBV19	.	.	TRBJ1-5	TGTGCCAGTAGTATCGGTCCGGGCGGGGGATTTAGCAATCAGCCCCAGCATTTT	CASSIGPGGGFSNQPQHF
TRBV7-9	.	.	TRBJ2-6	TGTGCCAGCAGCTTATCTGGGGTCCCCTCTGGGGCCAACGTCCTGACTTTC	CASSLSGVPSGANVLTF
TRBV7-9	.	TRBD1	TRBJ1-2	TGTGCCAGCAGCTTACAGGGGGCATCCGGCTACACCTTC	CASSLQGASGYTF
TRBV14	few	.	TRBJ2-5	TGTGCCAGCAGCCAGGGGCTAGGGATAAGGCAAGAGACCCAGTACTTC	CASSQGLGIRQETQYF
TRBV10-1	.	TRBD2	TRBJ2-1	TGCGCCAGCAGTGAGTTCCAAGCGGGAGGTTCCAATGAGCAGTTCTTC	CASSEFQAGGSNEQFF
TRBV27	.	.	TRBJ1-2	TGTGCCAGCAGTTCCTACGTGGGGGGGGCCGGCTATGGCTACACCTTC	CASSSYVGGAGYGYTF
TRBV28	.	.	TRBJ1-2	TGTGCCAGCAGTTTAAGTTTGACTTTCTATGGCTACACCTTC	CASSLSLTFYGYTF
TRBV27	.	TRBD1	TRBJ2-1	TGTGCCACCGGAGGACCGGGACAGGGCTACAATGAGCAGTTCTTC	CATGGPGQGYNEQFF
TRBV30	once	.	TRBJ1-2	TGTGCCTGGAGGGTACAGCAAGCTAACTATGGCTACACCTTC	CAWRVQQANYGYTF
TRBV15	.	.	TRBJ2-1	TGTGCCACCAGCAGAGACAGGGGCAATGGGAATGAGCAGTTCTTC	CATSRDRGNGNEQFF
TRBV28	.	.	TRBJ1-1	TGTGCCAGCAACTCGGGGGGTCGATGGGTGAACACTGAAGCTTTCTTT	CASNSGGRWVNTEAFF
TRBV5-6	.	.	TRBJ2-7	TGTGCCAGCAGCACCTCGGAGGGGAAAAGTCACGAGCAGTACTTC	CASSTSEGKSHEQYF
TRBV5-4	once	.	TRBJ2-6	TGTGCCAGCAGCTTGGGAGGAGGGGGCGCCGGGGCCAACGTCCTGACTTTC	CASSLGGGGAGANVLTF
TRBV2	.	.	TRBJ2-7	TGTGCCAGCAGTGAAGGGGGGGCAACCTACGAGCAGTACTTC	CASSEGGATYEQYF
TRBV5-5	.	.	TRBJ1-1	TGTGCCAGCAGCTTTACTGTACTCGAGGACCACCCTGCCACTGAAGCTTTCTTT	CASSFTVLEDHPATEAFF
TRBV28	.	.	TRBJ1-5	TGTGCCAGCAGTTCGGCAAGGGACGGACAATCACGACCCCAGCATTTT	CASSSARDGQSRPQHF
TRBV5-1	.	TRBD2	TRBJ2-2	TGCGCCAGCAGCTTTAGCGGGGTAAACACCGGGGAGCTGTTTTTT	CASSFSGVNTGELFF
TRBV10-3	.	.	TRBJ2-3	TGTGCCATCAGTGAAAGAACAGGTGGTCGGGATACGCAGTATTTT	CAISERTGGRDTQYF
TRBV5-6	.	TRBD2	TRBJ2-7	TGTGCCAGCAGTTGGACGGGAGGGCCGGGTGAGCAGTACTTC	CASSWTGGPGEQYF
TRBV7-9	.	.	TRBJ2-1	TGTGCCAGCAGCTTAGAAGAGCTAGGGGCTGGGGAGCAGTTCTTC	CASSLEELGAGEQFF
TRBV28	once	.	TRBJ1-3	TGTGCCAGCACCATAGCTCCCGGGGGCGGTGGAAACACCATATATTTT	CASTIAPGGGGNTIYF
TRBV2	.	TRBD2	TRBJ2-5	TGTGCCAGCAGTGAGAGCGGGGGGGTAATACAAGAGACCCAGTACTTC	CASSESGGVIQETQYF
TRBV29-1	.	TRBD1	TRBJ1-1	TGCAGCGTTGGACAGGGGGCCCGCACTGAAGCTTTCTTT	CSVGQGARTEAFF
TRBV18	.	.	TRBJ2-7	TGTGCCAGCTCACCGACGGACGTAGCCTACGAGCAGTACTTC	CASSPTDVAYEQYF
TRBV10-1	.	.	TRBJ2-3	TGCGCCAGCAGTGAGTCGAGGGCAGGTGGGGGAGATACGCAGTATTTT	CASSESRAGGGDTQYF
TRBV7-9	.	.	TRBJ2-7	TGTGCCAGCAGCCCAAGGCAACGTCCCTACGAGCAGTACTTC	CASSPRQRPYEQYF
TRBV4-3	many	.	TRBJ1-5	TGCGCCAGCAGCCAAGATTTGGGGGCGAATCAGCCCCAGCATTTT	CASSQDLGANQPQHF
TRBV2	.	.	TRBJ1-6	TGTGCCAGCAGCGTCGGACAGATGAATTCACCCCTCCACTTT	CASSVGQMNSPLHF
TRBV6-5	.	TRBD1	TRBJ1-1	TGTGCCAGCAGCCCGGGACAGGGGGGAGCTTTCTTT	CASSPGQGGAFF
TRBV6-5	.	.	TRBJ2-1	TGTGCCAGCAGTTACGCGGTGACCTCATTTCTCAATGAGCAGTTCTTC	CASSYAVTSFLNEQFF
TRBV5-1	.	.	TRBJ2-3	TGCGCCAGCAGCTTGGCCGGTCAGGGGCCCACAGATACGCAGTATTTT	CASSLAGQGPTDTQYF
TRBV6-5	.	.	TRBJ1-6	TGTGCCAGCAGCCGTCAGAGGGAAAATTCACCCCTCCACTTT	CASSRQRENSPLHF
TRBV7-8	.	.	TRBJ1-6	TGTGCCAGCAGCCCCGGACAGCCAAATTCACCCCTCCACTTT	CASSPGQPNSPLHF
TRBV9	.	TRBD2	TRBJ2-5	TGTGCCAGCAGCGAGGGCCAAGCGGGGGGGAAAGAGACCCAGTACTTC	CASSEGQAGGKETQYF
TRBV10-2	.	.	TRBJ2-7	TGCGCCAGCAGTGACAGGGAAGGGGGATGGTACGAGCAGTACTTC	CASSDREGGWYEQYF
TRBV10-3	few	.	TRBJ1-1	TGTGCCATCAGTGAGTCGTTCGCGGCGAACACTGAAGCTTTCTTT	CAISESFAANTEAFF